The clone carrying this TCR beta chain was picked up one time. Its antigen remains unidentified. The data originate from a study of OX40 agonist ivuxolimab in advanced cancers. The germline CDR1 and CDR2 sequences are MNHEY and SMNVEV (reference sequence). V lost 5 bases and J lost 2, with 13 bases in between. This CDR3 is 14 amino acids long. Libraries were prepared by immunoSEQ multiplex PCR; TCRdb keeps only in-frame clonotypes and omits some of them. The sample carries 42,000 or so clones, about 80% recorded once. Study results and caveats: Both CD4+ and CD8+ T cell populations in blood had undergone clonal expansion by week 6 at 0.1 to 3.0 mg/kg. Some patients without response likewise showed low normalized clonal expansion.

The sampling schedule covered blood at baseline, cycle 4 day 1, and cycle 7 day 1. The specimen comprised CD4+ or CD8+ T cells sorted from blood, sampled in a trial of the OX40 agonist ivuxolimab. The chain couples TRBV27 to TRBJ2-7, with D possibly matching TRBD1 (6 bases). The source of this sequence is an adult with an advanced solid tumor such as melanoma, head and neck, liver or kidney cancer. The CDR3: CASSLQGPPYEQYF. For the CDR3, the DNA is TGTGCCAGCAGTCTCCAGGGGCCGCCCTACGAGCAGTACTTC.